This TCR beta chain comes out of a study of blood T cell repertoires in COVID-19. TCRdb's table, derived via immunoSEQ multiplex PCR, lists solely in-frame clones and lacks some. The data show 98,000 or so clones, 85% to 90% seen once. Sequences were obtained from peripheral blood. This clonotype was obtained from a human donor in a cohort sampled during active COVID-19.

CDR3 coding DNA: TGTGCCAGCAGGGGGGGGAGGACTGAAGCTTTCTTT. This codes for CASRGGRTEAFF. The rearrangement links TRBV6-5 to TRBJ1-1, with D maybe TRBD1 (5 bases). V was clipped by 6 bases and J by 5 bases, with 10 bases between them. This CDR3 comprises 12 residues. Germline-derived CDR1 and CDR2 are MNHEY and SVGAGI.